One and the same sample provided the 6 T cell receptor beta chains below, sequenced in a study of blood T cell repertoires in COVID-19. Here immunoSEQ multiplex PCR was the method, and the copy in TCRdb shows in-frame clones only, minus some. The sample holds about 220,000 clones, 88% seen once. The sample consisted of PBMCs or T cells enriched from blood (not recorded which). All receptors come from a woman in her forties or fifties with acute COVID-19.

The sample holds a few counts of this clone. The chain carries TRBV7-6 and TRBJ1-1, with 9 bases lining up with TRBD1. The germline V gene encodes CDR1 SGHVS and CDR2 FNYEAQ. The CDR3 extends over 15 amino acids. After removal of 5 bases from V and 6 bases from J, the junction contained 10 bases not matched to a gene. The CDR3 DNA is TGTGCCAGCAGCCCGCGGGGGACAGGGAGGTCTGAAGCTTTCTTT. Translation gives CASSPRGTGRSEAFF.

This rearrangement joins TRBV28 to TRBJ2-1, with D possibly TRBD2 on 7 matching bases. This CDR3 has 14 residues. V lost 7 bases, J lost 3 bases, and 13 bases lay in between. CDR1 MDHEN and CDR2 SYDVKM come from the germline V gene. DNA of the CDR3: TGTGCCAGCATTGTAGGGGGGGGCTACAATGAGCAGTTCTTC. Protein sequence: CASIVGGGYNEQFF.

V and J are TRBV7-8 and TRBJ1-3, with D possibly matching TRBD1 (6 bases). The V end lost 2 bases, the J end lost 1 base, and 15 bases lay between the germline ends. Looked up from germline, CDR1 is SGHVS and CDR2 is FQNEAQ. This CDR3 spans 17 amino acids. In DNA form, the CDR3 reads TGTGCCAGCAGCTTAATGAACAGGGCTCTATCTGGAAACACCATATATTTT. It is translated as CASSLMNRALSGNTIYF.

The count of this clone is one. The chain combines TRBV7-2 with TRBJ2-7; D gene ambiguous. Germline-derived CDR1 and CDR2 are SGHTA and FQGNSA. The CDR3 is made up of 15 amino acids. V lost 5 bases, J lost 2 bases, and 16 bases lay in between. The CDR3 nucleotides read TGTGCCAGCAGCCCGGCGGCGGCCGTTACCTACGAGCAGTACTTC. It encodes CASSPAAAVTYEQYF.

The CDR3, as DNA: TGTGCCAGCAGGGGACAGGGATCCTACAATGAGCAGTTCTTC. Translation gives CASRGQGSYNEQFF. V is TRBV27 and J is TRBJ2-1; TRBD1 aligns across 9 bases. V shed 6 bases and J 1 base; nucleotides not matched to a gene: 1. Germline V lookup: CDR1 MNHEY, CDR2 SMNVEV (reference sequence). The CDR3 sequence is 14 residues long.

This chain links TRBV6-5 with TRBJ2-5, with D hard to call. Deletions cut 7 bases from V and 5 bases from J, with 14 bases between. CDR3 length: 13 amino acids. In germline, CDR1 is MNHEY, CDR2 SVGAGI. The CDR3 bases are TGTGCCAGCACCGCCCCTCCCCAGGAGACCCAGTACTTC. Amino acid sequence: CASTAPPQETQYF.